Below, 5 T cell receptor beta chains from the same sample are listed, as sequenced in a study of brain T cells in children with intractable seizures. Clones were read by immunoSEQ multiplex PCR, and TCRdb kept only the in-frame ones, dropping some. Of about 2,000 clones in the sample, more than 75% were seen once. The sequenced cases were selected for having the highest brain T cell transcript signatures. Source: resected brain tissue, taken at surgery. All receptors derive from a girl aged 2 to 9 with tuberous sclerosis and intractable seizures.

The J gene is TRBJ1-5, the V gene TRBV24-1; D gene ambiguous. The V and J ends lost 2 bases and 5 bases respectively, with 6 bases between them. The CDR3 has 13 residues. Germline values: CDR1 KGHDR, CDR2 SFDVKD. The CDR3 loop is CATSDSWDQPQHF. DNA for the CDR3: TGTGCCACCAGTGATTCCTGGGATCAGCCCCAGCATTTT.

The V gene is TRBV4-1, the J gene TRBJ2-7, with D possibly matching TRBD1 (6 bases). Germline-derived CDR1 and CDR2 are MGHRA and YSYEKL. The CDR3 covers 18 residues. The V end was cut by 1 base, the J end by 2 bases, with 21 bases between. The CDR3: CASSQGPPSQGTTYEQYF. The CDR3 bases are TGCGCCAGCAGCCAAGGGCCCCCCTCTCAGGGGACCACCTACGAGCAGTACTTC.

This clone has a handful of counts. J is TRBJ2-3 and V is TRBV6-2 or TRBV6-3; 8 bases align to TRBD1. V lost 2 bases and J lost 3; bases outside the gene matches: 7. The CDR3 covers 16 residues. Germline loops: CDR1 MNHEY, CDR2 SVGEGT. The CDR3 is CASSYHSDRATDTQYF. The CDR3 DNA sequence: TGTGCCAGCAGTTACCATTCGGACAGGGCGACAGATACGCAGTATTTT.

The V call is TRBV5-4, the J call TRBJ2-1; 16 bases are shared with TRBD2. The V gene end was trimmed by 4 bases and the J gene end by 2 bases; junction bases not matched to a gene: 3. The CDR3 runs 17 residues. Germline CDR1 and CDR2: SGHNT and YYREEE (reference sequence). The CDR3: CASSPGTSGGAYNEQFF. CDR3 nucleotide sequence: TGTGCCAGCAGCCCAGGGACTAGCGGGGGGGCCTACAATGAGCAGTTCTTC.

The genes are TRBV15 and TRBJ1-4; D is unclear. The germline V gene has CDR1 LNHNV and CDR2 YYDKDF (reference sequence). The V end was cut by 3 bases, the J end by 8 bases, with 13 bases between. The CDR3 has 14 amino acids. CDR3 region: CATSSRTEREKLFF. The CDR3 DNA sequence: TGTGCCACCAGCAGTCGGACTGAGAGGGAAAAACTGTTTTTT.